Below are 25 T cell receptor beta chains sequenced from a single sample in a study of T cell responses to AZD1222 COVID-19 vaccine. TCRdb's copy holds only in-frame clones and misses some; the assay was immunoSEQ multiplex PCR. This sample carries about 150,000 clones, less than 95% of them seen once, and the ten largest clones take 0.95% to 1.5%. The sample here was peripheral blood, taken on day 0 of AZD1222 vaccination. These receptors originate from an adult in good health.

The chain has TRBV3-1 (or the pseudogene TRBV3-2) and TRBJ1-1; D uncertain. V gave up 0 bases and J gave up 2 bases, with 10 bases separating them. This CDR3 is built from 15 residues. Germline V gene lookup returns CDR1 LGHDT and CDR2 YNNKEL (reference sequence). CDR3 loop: CASSQDLLGNTEAFF. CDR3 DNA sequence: TGTGCCAGCAGCCAAGACCTTTTGGGTAACACTGAAGCTTTCTTT.

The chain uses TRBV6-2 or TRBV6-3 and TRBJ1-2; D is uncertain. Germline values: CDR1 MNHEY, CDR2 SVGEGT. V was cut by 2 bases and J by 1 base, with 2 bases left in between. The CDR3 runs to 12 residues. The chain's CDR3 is CASSYNNYGYTF. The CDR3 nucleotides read TGTGCCAGCAGTTACAATAACTATGGCTACACCTTC.

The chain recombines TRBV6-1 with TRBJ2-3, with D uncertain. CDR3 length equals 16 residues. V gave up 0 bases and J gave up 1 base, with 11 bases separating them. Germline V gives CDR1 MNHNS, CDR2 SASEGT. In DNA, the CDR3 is TGTGCCAGCAGTGAAGCCTCCGCCAGTGGCACAGATACGCAGTATTTT. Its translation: CASSEASASGTDTQYF.

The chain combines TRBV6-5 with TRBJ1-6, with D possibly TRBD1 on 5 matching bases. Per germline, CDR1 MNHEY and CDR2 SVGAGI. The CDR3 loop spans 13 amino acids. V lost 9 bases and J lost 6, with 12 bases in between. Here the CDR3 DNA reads TGTGCCAGTTCGGGACGCGGTAATTCACCCCTCCACTTT. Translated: CASSGRGNSPLHF.

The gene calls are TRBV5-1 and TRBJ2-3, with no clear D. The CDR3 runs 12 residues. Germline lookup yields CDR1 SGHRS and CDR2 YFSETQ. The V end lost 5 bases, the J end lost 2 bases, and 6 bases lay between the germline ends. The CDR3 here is CASSDFTDTQYF. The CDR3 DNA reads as TGCGCCAGCAGTGACTTCACAGATACGCAGTATTTT.

The CDR3 protein is CASSRRDEQFF. Here the CDR3 DNA reads TGTGCCAGCAGCCGCAGAGATGAGCAGTTCTTC. The rearrangement uses TRBV3-1 (or the pseudogene TRBV3-2) and TRBJ2-1; D is uncertain. The CDR3 totals 11 residues. Germline V lookup: CDR1 LGHDT, CDR2 YNNKEL (reference sequence). V lost 4 bases and J lost 8, with 6 bases in between.

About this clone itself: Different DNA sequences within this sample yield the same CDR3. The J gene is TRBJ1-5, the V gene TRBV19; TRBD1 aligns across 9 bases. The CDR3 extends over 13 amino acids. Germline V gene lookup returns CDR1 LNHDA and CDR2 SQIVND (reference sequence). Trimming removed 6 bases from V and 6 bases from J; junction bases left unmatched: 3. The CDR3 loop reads CASRRDRAQPQHF. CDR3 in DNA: TGTGCCAGTAGAAGGGACAGGGCTCAGCCCCAGCATTTT.

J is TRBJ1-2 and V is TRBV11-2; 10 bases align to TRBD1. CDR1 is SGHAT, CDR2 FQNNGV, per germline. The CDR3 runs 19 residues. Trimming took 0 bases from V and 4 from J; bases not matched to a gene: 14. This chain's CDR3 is CASSLDAGPGTGESYGYTF. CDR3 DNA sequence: TGTGCCAGCAGCTTAGATGCGGGGCCCGGGACAGGGGAATCCTATGGCTACACCTTC.

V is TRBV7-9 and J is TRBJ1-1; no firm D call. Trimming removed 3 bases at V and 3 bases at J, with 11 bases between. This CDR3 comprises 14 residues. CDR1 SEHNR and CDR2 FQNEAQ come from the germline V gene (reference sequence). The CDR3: CASSFTPDHTEAFF. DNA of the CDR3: TGTGCCAGCAGCTTTACCCCCGACCACACTGAAGCTTTCTTT. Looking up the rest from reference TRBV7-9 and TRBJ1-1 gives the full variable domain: DTGVSQNPRHKITKRGQNVTFRCDPISEHNRLYWYRQTLGQGPEFLTYFQNEAQLEKSRLLSDRFSAERPKGSFSTLEIQRTEQGDSAMYLCASSFTPDHTEAFFGQGTRLTVV.

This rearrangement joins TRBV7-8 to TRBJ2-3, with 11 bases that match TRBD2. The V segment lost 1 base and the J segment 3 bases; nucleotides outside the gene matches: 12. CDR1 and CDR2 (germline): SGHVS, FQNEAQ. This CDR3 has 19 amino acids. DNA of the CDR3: TGTGCCAGCAGCTTAGATCCGGCTAGCGGGAGGTACAGAACAGATACGCAGTATTTT. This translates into CASSLDPASGRYRTDTQYF. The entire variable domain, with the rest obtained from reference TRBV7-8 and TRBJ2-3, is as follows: GAGVSQSPRYKVAKRGQDVALRCDPISGHVSLFWYQQALGQGPEFLTYFQNEAQLDKSGLPSDRFFAERPEGSVSTLKIQRTQQEDSAVYLCASSLDPASGRYRTDTQYFGPGTRLTVL.

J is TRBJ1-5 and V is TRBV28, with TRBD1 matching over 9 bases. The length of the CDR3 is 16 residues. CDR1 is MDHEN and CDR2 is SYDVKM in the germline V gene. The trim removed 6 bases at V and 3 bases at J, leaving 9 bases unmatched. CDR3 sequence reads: CASSRPDRGDNQPQHF. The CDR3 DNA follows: TGTGCCAGCAGCCGCCCCGACAGGGGGGACAATCAGCCCCAGCATTTT.

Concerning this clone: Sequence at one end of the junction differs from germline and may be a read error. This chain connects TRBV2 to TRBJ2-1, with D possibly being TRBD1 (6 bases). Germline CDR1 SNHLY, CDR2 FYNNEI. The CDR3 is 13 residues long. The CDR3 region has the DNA TGTGCCAGCAGGGAAGACAGGTACAATGAGCAGTTCTTC. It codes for CASREDRYNEQFF.

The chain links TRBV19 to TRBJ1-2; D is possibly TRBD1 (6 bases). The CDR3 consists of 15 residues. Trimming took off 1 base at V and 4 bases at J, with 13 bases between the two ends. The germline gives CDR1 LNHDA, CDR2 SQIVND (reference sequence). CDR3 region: CASSIGDRTRYGYTF. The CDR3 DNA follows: TGTGCCAGTAGTATAGGCGACAGGACCCGCTATGGCTACACCTTC.

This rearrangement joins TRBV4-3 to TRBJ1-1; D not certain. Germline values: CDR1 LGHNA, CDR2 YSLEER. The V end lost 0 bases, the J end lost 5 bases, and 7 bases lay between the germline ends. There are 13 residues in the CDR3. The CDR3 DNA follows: TGCGCCAGCAGCCAAGATCTGCGTACTGAAGCTTTCTTT. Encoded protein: CASSQDLRTEAFF.

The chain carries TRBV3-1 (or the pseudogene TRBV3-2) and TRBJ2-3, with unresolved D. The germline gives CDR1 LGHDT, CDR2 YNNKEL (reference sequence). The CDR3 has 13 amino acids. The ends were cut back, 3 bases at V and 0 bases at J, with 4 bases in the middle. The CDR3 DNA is TGTGCCAGCAGCCAGCCGAGCACAGATACGCAGTATTTT. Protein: CASSQPSTDTQYF.

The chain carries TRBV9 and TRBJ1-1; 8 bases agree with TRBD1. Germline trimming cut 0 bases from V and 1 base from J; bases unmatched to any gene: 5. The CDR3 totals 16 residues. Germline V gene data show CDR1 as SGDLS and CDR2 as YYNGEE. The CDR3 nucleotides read TGTGCCAGCAGCGTAGGGATTGGACAGGGGAACACTGAAGCTTTCTTT. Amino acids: CASSVGIGQGNTEAFF.

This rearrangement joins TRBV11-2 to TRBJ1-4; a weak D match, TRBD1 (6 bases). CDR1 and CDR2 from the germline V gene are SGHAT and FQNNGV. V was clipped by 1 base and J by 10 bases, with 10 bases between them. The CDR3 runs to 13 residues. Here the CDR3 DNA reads TGTGCCAGCAGCTTAGCCCCGGGGGCAAAACTGTTTTTT. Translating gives CASSLAPGAKLFF.

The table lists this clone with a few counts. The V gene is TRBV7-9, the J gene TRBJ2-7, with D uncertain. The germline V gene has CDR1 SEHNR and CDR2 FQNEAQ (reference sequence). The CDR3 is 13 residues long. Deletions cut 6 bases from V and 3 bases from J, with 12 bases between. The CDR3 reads CASSTLEYYEQYV. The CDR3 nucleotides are TGTGCCAGCAGTACTTTAGAGTACTACGAGCAGTACGTC.

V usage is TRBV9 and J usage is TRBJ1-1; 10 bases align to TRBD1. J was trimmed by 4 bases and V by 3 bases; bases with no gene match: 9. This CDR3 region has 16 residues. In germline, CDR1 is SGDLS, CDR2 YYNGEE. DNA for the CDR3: TGTGCCAGCAGCGACCCCCCGGGACAGGGGCGCACTGAAGCTTTCTTT. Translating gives CASSDPPGQGRTEAFF. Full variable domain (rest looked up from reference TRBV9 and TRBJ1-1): DSGVTQTPKHLITATGQRVTLRCSPRSGDLSVYWYQQSLDQGLQFLIQYYNGEERAKGNILERFSAQQFPDLHSELNLSSLELGDSALYFCASSDPPGQGRTEAFFGQGTRLTVV.

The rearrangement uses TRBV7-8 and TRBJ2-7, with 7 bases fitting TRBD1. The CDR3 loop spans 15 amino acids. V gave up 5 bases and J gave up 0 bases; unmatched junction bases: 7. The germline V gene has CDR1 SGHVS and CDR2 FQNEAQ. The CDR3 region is CASSPGTANSYEQYV. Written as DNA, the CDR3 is TGTGCCAGCAGCCCAGGGACAGCCAACTCCTACGAGCAGTACGTC.

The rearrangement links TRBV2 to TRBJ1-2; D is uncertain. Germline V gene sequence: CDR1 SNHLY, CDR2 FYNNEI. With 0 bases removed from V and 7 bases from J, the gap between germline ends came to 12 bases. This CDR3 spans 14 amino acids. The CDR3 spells CASSEASRGSGYTF. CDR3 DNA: TGTGCCAGCAGTGAAGCTTCCCGGGGATCTGGCTACACCTTC. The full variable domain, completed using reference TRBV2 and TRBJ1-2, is EPEVTQTPSHQVTQMGQEVILRCVPISNHLYFYWYRQILGQKVEFLVSFYNNEISEKSEIFDDQFSVERPDGSNFTLKIRSTKLEDSAMYFCASSEASRGSGYTFGSGTRLTVV.

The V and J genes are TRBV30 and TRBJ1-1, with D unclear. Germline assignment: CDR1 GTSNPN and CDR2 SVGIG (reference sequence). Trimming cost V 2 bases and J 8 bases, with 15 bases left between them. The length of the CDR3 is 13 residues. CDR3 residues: CAWSLASGGEAFF. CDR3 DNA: TGTGCCTGGAGTCTCGCTTCGGGTGGCGAAGCTTTCTTT.

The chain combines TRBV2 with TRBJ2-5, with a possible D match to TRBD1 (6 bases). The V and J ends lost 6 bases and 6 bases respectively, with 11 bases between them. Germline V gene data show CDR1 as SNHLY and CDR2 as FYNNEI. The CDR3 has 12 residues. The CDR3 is CASSDRSQTQYF. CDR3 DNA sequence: TGTGCCAGCAGCGACAGGAGCCAGACCCAGTACTTC.

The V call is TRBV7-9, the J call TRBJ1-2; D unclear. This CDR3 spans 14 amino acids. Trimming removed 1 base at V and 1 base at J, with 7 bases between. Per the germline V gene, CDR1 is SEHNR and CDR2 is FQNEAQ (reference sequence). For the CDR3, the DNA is TGTGCCAGCAGCTTAGGGCCGGTTAACTATGGCTACACCTTC. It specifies CASSLGPVNYGYTF.

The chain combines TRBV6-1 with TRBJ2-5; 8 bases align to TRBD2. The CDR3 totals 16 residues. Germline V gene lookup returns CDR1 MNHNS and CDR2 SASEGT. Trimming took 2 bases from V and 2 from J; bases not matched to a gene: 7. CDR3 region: CASSELGGGPQETQYF. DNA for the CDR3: TGTGCCAGCAGTGAATTGGGCGGGGGGCCGCAAGAGACCCAGTACTTC.